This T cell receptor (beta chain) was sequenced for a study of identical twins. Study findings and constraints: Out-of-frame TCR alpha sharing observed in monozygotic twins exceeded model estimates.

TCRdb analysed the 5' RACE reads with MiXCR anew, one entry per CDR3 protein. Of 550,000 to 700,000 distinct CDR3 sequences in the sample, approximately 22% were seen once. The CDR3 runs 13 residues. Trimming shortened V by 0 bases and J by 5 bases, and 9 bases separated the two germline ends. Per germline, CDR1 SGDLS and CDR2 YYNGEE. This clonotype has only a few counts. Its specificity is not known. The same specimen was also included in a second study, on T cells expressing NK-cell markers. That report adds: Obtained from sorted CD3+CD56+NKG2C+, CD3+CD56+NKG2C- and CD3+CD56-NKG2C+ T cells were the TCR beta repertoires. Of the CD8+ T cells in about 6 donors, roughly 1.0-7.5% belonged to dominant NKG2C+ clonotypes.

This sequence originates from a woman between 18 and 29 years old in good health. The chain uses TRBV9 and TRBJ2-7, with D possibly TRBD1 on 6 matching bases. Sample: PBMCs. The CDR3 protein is CASSVVPGDEQYF. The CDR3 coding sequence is TGTGCCAGCAGCGTAGTTCCAGGGGACGAGCAGTACTTC.